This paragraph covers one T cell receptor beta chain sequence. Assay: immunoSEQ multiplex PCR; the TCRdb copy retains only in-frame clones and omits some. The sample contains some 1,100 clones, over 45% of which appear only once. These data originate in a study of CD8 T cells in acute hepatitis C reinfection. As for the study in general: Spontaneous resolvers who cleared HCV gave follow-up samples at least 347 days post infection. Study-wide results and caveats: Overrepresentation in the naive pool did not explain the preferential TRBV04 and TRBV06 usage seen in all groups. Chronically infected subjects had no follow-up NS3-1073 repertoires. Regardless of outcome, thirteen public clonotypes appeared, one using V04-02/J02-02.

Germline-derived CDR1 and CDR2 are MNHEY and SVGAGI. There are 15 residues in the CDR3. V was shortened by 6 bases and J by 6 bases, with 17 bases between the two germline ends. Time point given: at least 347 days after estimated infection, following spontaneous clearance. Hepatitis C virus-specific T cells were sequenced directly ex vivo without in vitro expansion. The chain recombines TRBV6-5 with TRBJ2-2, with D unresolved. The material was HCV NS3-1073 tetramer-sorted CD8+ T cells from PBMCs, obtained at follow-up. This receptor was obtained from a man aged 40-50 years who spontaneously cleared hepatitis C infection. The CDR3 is CASSDQPGGPGELFF. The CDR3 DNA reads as TGTGCCAGCAGCGATCAACCGGGCGGACCCGGGGAGCTGTTTTTT.